Following are 7 T cell receptor beta chains from one sample sequenced in a study of cytomegalovirus exposure and HLA in healthy donors. PCR amplification relied on 60 Vbeta primers (plus 13 Jbeta primers). Only in-frame clones appear in the TCRdb table, and some are missing; sequencing was by immunoSEQ multiplex PCR. This table holds 200,000 to 250,000 clones, about 80% found once. The sample was PBMCs. The receptor set was obtained from a woman aged 40 to 50 in good health and CMV-seronegative.

The V and J genes are TRBV5-1 and TRBJ2-5; 7 nucleotides align to TRBD2. This CDR3 spans 15 amino acids. Germline loops: CDR1 SGHRS, CDR2 YFSETQ. Trimming removed 1 base from V and 0 bases from J; junction bases left unmatched: 3. This CDR3 is CASSLPGGNQETQYF. Written as DNA, the CDR3 is TGCGCCAGCAGCTTGCCCGGGGGGAACCAAGAGACCCAGTACTTC.

This clone has only one observation. J is TRBJ2-3 and V is TRBV27; possible D gene TRBD1, 6 bases. The CDR3 extends over 15 amino acids. The ends were cut back, 4 bases at V and 2 bases at J, with 13 bases in the middle. The V gene's germline CDR1 is MNHEY and CDR2 SMNVEV (reference sequence). CDR3 coding DNA: TGTGCCAGCAGTTATTCGCAGGGGACCACAGATACGCAGTATTTT. Protein: CASSYSQGTTDTQYF.

As regards this clone: Other DNA variants within this sample encode the same CDR3. The chain uses TRBV28 and TRBJ1-5; 9 nucleotides line up with TRBD1. CDR3 length: 14 residues. Germline CDR1 is MDHEN and CDR2 is SYDVKM. Trimming at V came to 7 bases and at J to 7 bases, leaving 8 bases not matched to a gene. The chain's CDR3 is CASTGQGLNQPQHF. The CDR3 DNA reads TGTGCCAGCACGGGACAGGGCTTAAACCAGCCCCAGCATTTT.

The chain couples TRBV10-3 to TRBJ1-2, with D hard to call. Germline V CDR1 and CDR2: ENHRY, SYGVKD. The CDR3 covers 13 residues. Between the trimmed V and J ends, which lost 6 bases and 0 bases, there was a span of 8 bases. The CDR3 nucleotides are TGTGCCATCAGGGCAGAACCTAACTATGGCTACACCTTC. Its translation: CAIRAEPNYGYTF.

The V and J genes are TRBV27 and TRBJ2-5; 9 nucleotides agree with TRBD1. The V gene end was trimmed by 4 bases and the J gene end by 4 bases; junction bases not matched to a gene: 4. Germline loops: CDR1 MNHEY, CDR2 SMNVEV (reference sequence). The CDR3 is made up of 14 amino acids. CDR3 in DNA: TGTGCCAGCAGTTCCGGGACAGGGACAGAGACCCAGTACTTC. This gives the protein CASSSGTGTETQYF.

This rearrangement joins TRBV5-6 to TRBJ1-1; maybe TRBD1 (6 bases). Per the germline V gene, CDR1 is SGHDT and CDR2 is YYEEEE. This CDR3 comprises 14 residues. V was shortened by 6 bases and J by 7 bases, with 19 bases between the two germline ends. In nucleotides, the CDR3 is TGTGCCAGCACCTTACGAGGGGGTGCGGTTGAAGCTTTCTTT. Translated, it gives CASTLRGGAVEAFF.

The V gene is TRBV10-1, the J gene TRBJ1-1; perhaps TRBD1 as D (5 bases). The CDR3 is 14 amino acids. Germline CDR1 is WNHNN and CDR2 is SYGVQD (reference sequence). Trimming took 3 bases from V and 7 from J, leaving 15 bases between them. The CDR3 is CASSEYPGGSEAFF. The DNA for the CDR3 is TGCGCCAGCAGTGAATACCCTGGGGGGAGTGAAGCTTTCTTT.